This T cell receptor (beta chain) came from a study of blood T cell repertoires in COVID-19. Study as a whole: Sites in the United States, Italy and Spain provided acute and convalescent COVID-19 samples. T cells, B-cell-depleted T cells, or PBMCs supplied cDNA or gDNA.

Generated by immunoSEQ multiplex PCR, the TCRdb table keeps only in-frame clones and is missing some. Altogether fewer than 90,000 clones are present, 90% to 95% being singletons, with the ten largest covering approximately 4.2%. This CDR3 is 15 amino acids long. Trimming stripped 5 bases from V and 5 bases from J, with 18 bases between. CDR1 and CDR2 (germline): WNHNN, SYGVQD (reference sequence). The receptor was derived from a human donor with active COVID-19. The donor label of this sample is uncertain. This chain links TRBV10-1 with TRBJ2-5; TRBD1 might be the D (5 bases). Sequenced: peripheral blood. In DNA form, the CDR3 reads TGCGCCAGCAGTTTAACCCAGGGCCTTCGGGAGACCCAGTACTTC. Translated, it gives CASSLTQGLRETQYF.